The clone carrying this T cell receptor beta chain was counted many times. The data were obtained in a study of Graves' ophthalmopathy and Graves' hyperthyroidism. Study context: Prior to any treatment, peripheral blood was collected at the time of initial diagnosis.

Enrollment excluded any patients with other autoimmune diseases, uncontrolled infections, pregnancy or lactation. Isolation of PBMCs was performed using over 9.5 ml of fresh peripheral blood. From RNA, the CDR3 regions of TCR beta chains were amplified and sequenced. HTBI primers were employed in first-round RT-PCR, then a second-round multiplex PCR followed. TCRdb reprocessed the multiplex PCR reads with MiXCR, giving one entry per CDR3 protein. The sample includes about 620,000 distinct CDR3 sequences, 22% of them seen just once. The CDR3 sequence is 15 residues long. The germline CDR1 and CDR2 sequences are SNHLY and FYNNEI. V was trimmed by 8 bases and J by 6 bases, leaving 19 bases between them.

The chain employs TRBV2 and TRBJ2-2; TRBD2 might be the D (5 bases). The source material was peripheral blood. The receptor was derived from a woman between 18 and 29 years old with stable Graves' hyperthyroidism. Some clones in this sample may be carry-over from other donors' samples. The CDR3 DNA follows: TGTGCCAGCCGAGCGGCGGCGACCCGTTCCGGGGAGCTGTTTTTT. It yields the protein CASRAAATRSGELFF.